The 26 T cell receptor beta chains listed next were all sequenced from one sample in a study of blood T cell repertoires in COVID-19. Using immunoSEQ multiplex PCR, the repertoire was profiled, and TCRdb retains in-frame clones only, with some absent. The sample holds over 300,000 clones, 70% to 90% seen once. The sequenced material came from PBMCs or T cells enriched from blood (not recorded which). The receptors here all came from a woman aged 40-49 years who had recovered from COVID-19.

The genes are TRBV7-6 and TRBJ2-5, with 11 bases lining up with TRBD2. Germline V CDR1 and CDR2: SGHVS, FNYEAQ. This CDR3 has 17 residues. The CDR3 bases are TGTTCATCAGCTCAGCCTAGCGGGGGGAACAATCAAGAGACCCAGTACTTC. Residues: CSSAQPSGGNNQETQYF.

The chain has TRBV5-4 and TRBJ2-6; TRBD1 matches 8 bases. This CDR3 region has 20 residues. Germline values: CDR1 SGHNT, CDR2 YYREEE (reference sequence). J was trimmed by 0 bases and V by 2 bases; bases with no gene match: 13. This CDR3 reads CASSFNGRQGAYSGANVLTF. The CDR3 coding sequence is TGTGCCAGCAGCTTTAATGGGCGGCAGGGGGCGTACTCTGGGGCCAACGTCCTGACTTTC.

V and J are TRBV2 and TRBJ1-5; weak D call: TRBD1 (6 bases). Trimming left V 3 bases short and J 6 bases short, with 12 bases between. The CDR3 has 14 residues. Per the germline V gene, CDR1 is SNHLY and CDR2 is FYNNEI. CDR3 loop: CASSEAGAVQPQHF. DNA of the CDR3: TGTGCCAGCAGTGAGGCAGGGGCCGTTCAGCCCCAGCATTTT.

The chain has TRBV4-1 and TRBJ1-1; D remains ambiguous. V was cut by 1 base and J by 1 base, with 7 bases left in between. This CDR3 is 14 amino acids long. CDR1 is MGHRA and CDR2 is YSYEKL in the germline V gene. The CDR3 bases are TGCGCCAGCAGCCAAGGGCCCAAGAACACTGAAGCTTTCTTT. Its translation is CASSQGPKNTEAFF.

The chain couples TRBV2 to TRBJ1-6, with D possibly matching TRBD1 (6 bases). The CDR3 is 15 amino acids. CDR1 is SNHLY, CDR2 FYNNEI, per germline. The V and J ends lost 3 bases and 9 bases respectively, with 15 bases between them. The CDR3 here is CASSDRGRGTSPLHF. The CDR3 coding sequence is TGTGCCAGCAGTGATCGGGGCAGGGGAACTTCACCCCTCCACTTT.

The V and J genes are TRBV28 and TRBJ2-5; D is perhaps TRBD1 (6 bases). This CDR3 has 15 amino acids. CDR1 and CDR2 from the germline V gene are MDHEN and SYDVKM. Deletions cut 6 bases from V and 6 bases from J, with 20 bases between. The DNA of the CDR3 is TGTGCCAGCAGACCGCTTGGACAGAGGGAAAAGACCCAGTACTTC. The encoded protein is CASRPLGQREKTQYF.

This clone has a handful of counts. The rearrangement links TRBV13 to TRBJ1-2; possible D gene TRBD1, 6 bases. The CDR3 is 14 residues long. With 4 bases removed from V and 5 bases from J, the gap between germline ends came to 14 bases. Germline-derived CDR1 and CDR2 are PRHDT and FYEKMQ (reference sequence). This CDR3 is CASSSIDRKYGYTF. The DNA for the CDR3 is TGTGCCAGCAGCTCAATTGACAGGAAGTATGGCTACACCTTC.

This clone was detected a few times. J is TRBJ1-6 and V is TRBV13; D gene uncertain. Between the trimmed V and J ends, which lost 3 bases and 5 bases, there was a span of 8 bases. The CDR3 has 14 amino acids. The germline V gene has CDR1 PRHDT and CDR2 FYEKMQ (reference sequence). The CDR3 nucleotides read TGTGCCAGCAGCTTGGGCCCGGATAATTCACCCCTCCACTTT. Its protein is CASSLGPDNSPLHF.

This rearrangement joins TRBV7-6 to TRBJ2-7; 10 nucleotides agree with TRBD2. Germline trimming cut 4 bases from V and 6 bases from J; bases unmatched to any gene: 18. This CDR3 is built from 18 residues. Looked up from germline, CDR1 is SGHVS and CDR2 is FNYEAQ. CDR3 coding DNA: TGTGCCAGCAGCTACCAGCGGGAGGGCCGTCTATGGGAGGGCGAGCAGTACTTC. Translating it yields CASSYQREGRLWEGEQYF.

This clone was recorded only once. This rearrangement joins TRBV5-1 to TRBJ2-1; D is unclear. This CDR3 contains 12 residues. CDR1 and CDR2 from the germline V gene are SGHRS and YFSETQ. V lost 2 bases, J lost 7 bases, and 7 bases lay in between. This chain's CDR3 is CASSFLLNEQFF. The CDR3 DNA reads TGCGCCAGCAGCTTTCTCCTGAATGAGCAGTTCTTC.

The chain employs TRBV9 and TRBJ1-2; D may be TRBD1 (5 bases). CDR1 and CDR2 from the germline V gene are SGDLS and YYNGEE. The CDR3 totals 16 residues. V was shortened by 6 bases and J by 2 bases, with 20 bases between the two germline ends. CDR3 residues: CASTLLGTRVNYGYTF. As DNA, the CDR3 is TGTGCCAGCACCCTTTTGGGGACTAGGGTAAACTATGGCTACACCTTC.

The genes are TRBV4-3 and TRBJ2-5, with D perhaps matching TRBD2 (5 bases). Per germline, CDR1 LGHNA and CDR2 YSLEER. Trimming removed 6 bases from V and 9 bases from J, with 17 bases in between. The CDR3 spans 13 residues. The CDR3 coding sequence is TGCGCCAGCAGTCGCGCTGGCGCGGAGGCCCAGTACTTC. As protein: CASSRAGAEAQYF.

The chain uses TRBV20-1 and TRBJ2-4, with D tentatively TRBD2 (5 bases). CDR1 and CDR2 (germline): DFQATT, SNEGSKA (reference sequence). Trimming left V 3 bases short and J 4 bases short, with 13 bases between. The CDR3 length is 14 residues. The CDR3 sequence is CSASRHRGKNIQYF. In DNA, the CDR3 is TGCAGTGCTAGTCGACACCGGGGAAAAAACATTCAGTACTTC.

This chain links TRBV11-3 with TRBJ2-1; 7 nucleotides agree with TRBD2. V gave up 2 bases and J gave up 0 bases; unmatched junction bases: 13. CDR1 SGHNT and CDR2 YENEEA come from the germline V gene. The CDR3 length is 19 residues. The CDR3 reads CASSLRSSGTFSSYNEQFF. CDR3 nucleotides: TGTGCCAGCAGCTTAAGGAGCAGCGGGACGTTCTCCTCCTACAATGAGCAGTTCTTC.

This chain uses TRBV21-1 with TRBJ2-1; the D call TRBD2 from the table was never checked on the DNA. TRBV21-1 is reported as a pseudogene. The CDR3 is made up of 17 amino acids. The CDR3 protein is CASSKVPPDWTYNEQFF. The CDR3 coding sequence is TGTGCCAGCAGCAAAGTACCGCCAGACTGGACCTACAATGAGCAGTTCTTC.

The V and J genes are TRBV9 and TRBJ2-1; 12 nucleotides align to TRBD2. The CDR3 runs 15 residues. Trimming at V came to 1 base and at J to 4 bases, leaving 0 bases not matched to a gene. Germline assignment: CDR1 SGDLS and CDR2 YYNGEE. The CDR3 loop is CASSVLAGGYNEQFF. The CDR3 DNA follows: TGTGCCAGCAGCGTACTAGCGGGGGGGTACAATGAGCAGTTCTTC.

The rearrangement links TRBV27 to TRBJ2-1, with no clear D. The germline CDR1 and CDR2 sequences are MNHEY and SMNVEV (reference sequence). Between the trimmed V and J ends, which lost 7 bases and 4 bases, there was a span of 11 bases. This CDR3 region has 13 residues. In DNA, the CDR3 is TGTGCCAGCACGGAGTTCCCTTACAATGAGCAGTTCTTC. This translates into CASTEFPYNEQFF.

V usage is TRBV5-1 and J usage is TRBJ2-2, with a tentative D call TRBD2 (6 bases). V was cut by 1 base and J by 4 bases, with 14 bases left in between. Germline loops: CDR1 SGHRS, CDR2 YFSETQ. This CDR3 is 16 amino acids long. In nucleotides, the CDR3 is TGCGCCAGCAGCTTGCGCCCGGGGGACGGCACCGGGGAGCTGTTTTTT. Its translation is CASSLRPGDGTGELFF.

This clone was seen just once. The J gene is TRBJ2-1, the V gene TRBV6-2 or TRBV6-3; TRBD2 aligns across 10 bases. The CDR3 is 17 amino acids. The ends lost 5 bases at V and 12 bases at J; junction bases unmatched: 19. Per the germline V gene, CDR1 is MNHEY and CDR2 is SVGEGT. CDR3 in DNA: TGTGCCAGCAGTCCCCGTTTGCTAGCGGGAATAGCGGGGGGGCAGTTCTTC. It is translated as CASSPRLLAGIAGGQFF.

This sequence joins TRBV19 and TRBJ2-2, with 8 bases aligning to TRBD2. Germline CDR1 and CDR2: LNHDA and SQIVND (reference sequence). Unmatched junction bases numbered 6, after V lost 0 bases and J lost 6 bases. CDR3 length: 16 amino acids. CDR3 protein: CASSIDGTRGPGELFF. Here the CDR3 DNA reads TGTGCCAGTAGTATAGACGGGACTAGAGGGCCCGGGGAGCTGTTTTTT.

The chain uses TRBV28 and TRBJ1-4; D might be TRBD1 (6 bases). Germline loops: CDR1 MDHEN, CDR2 SYDVKM. Trimming shortened V by 2 bases and J by 6 bases, and 16 bases separated the two germline ends. The CDR3 has 16 amino acids. CDR3 nucleotide sequence: TGTGCCAGCAGTTTAGTGGTCGGTCCAGGGGATGAAAAACTGTTTTTT. Translating it yields CASSLVVGPGDEKLFF.

The chain carries TRBV28 and TRBJ2-5, with 8 bases that match TRBD1. Germline values: CDR1 MDHEN, CDR2 SYDVKM. Trimming cost V 8 bases and J 4 bases; bases outside gene matches: 12. This CDR3 comprises 15 residues. The CDR3 region has the DNA TGTGCCAGCGGAGGCTCGGACAGGGACACAGAGACCCAGTACTTC. This codes for CASGGSDRDTETQYF.

This sequence joins TRBV10-2 and TRBJ2-3, with 7 bases that match TRBD2. This CDR3 comprises 14 residues. Germline CDR1 and CDR2: WSHSY and SAAADI. The J segment lost 2 bases and the V segment lost 4 bases, leaving 3 bases of the junction unmatched. The CDR3 sequence is CASSGLAFTDTQYF. CDR3 nucleotides: TGCGCCAGCAGTGGACTAGCCTTCACAGATACGCAGTATTTT.

V usage is TRBV12-2 and J usage is TRBJ1-5; the D call in the table, TRBD1, was not verified against the DNA. TRBV12-2 is a pseudogene locus. CDR3 length: 14 residues. In DNA, the CDR3 is TGTGCAAGTCGCTTCTGGGCAGGGGCTCAGCCCCAGCATTTT. Its protein product is CASRFWAGAQPQHF.

The chain employs TRBV9 and TRBJ1-3, with 9 bases identical to TRBD1. V shed 4 bases and J 0 bases; nucleotides not matched to a gene: 17. The CDR3 length is 20 residues. Germline CDR1 reads SGDLS; CDR2 reads YYNGEE. CDR3 amino acids: CASSRFGGQGPTDSGNTIYF. CDR3 nucleotides: TGTGCCAGCAGCCGCTTCGGAGGACAGGGGCCAACTGACTCTGGAAACACCATATATTTT.

This sequence joins TRBV24-1 and TRBJ2-2; possible D gene TRBD1, 5 bases. Per germline, CDR1 KGHDR and CDR2 SFDVKD. The length of the CDR3 is 13 residues. V shed 7 bases and J shed 6 bases, with 11 bases lying between them. The CDR3 sequence is CATSQGSAGELFF. CDR3 DNA: TGTGCCACCAGCCAGGGTTCGGCCGGGGAGCTGTTTTTT.